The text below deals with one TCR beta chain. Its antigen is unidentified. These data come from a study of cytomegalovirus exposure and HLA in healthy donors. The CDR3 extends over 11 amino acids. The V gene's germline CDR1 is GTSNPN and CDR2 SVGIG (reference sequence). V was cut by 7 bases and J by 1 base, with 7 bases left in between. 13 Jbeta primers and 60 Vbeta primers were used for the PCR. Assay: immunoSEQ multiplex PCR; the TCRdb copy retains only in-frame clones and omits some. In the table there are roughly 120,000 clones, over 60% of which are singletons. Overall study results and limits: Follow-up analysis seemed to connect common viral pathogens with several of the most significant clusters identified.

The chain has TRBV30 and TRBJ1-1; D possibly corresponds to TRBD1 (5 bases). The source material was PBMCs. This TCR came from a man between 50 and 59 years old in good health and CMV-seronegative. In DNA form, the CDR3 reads TGTGCCTCCGGGGGGAACACTGAAGCTTTCTTT. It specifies CASGGNTEAFF.